The TCR beta chain described here comes from a study of OX40 agonist ivuxolimab in advanced cancers. The study, taken as a whole, reports: Average numbers of expanded clones were greater in CD8+ T cells than in CD4+. Among the least clonally expanded were partial responders at 0.1-3.0 mg/kg. The antigens recognized by the expanded peripheral T cells, that is their antigen specificity, were not determined.

On this clone: The antigen is not known.

Profiling relied on immunoSEQ multiplex PCR, and the TCRdb table lists in-frame clones only, not all of them. Of some 15,000 clones listed, around nine tenths are singletons. Blood samples were obtained at baseline, cycle 4 day 1, and cycle 7 day 1. CDR3 size: 13 residues. CDR1 and CDR2 (germline): MDHEN, SYDVKM. Trimming shortened V by 7 bases and J by 6 bases, and 15 bases separated the two germline ends. The clonotype was recovered from an adult with an advanced solid tumor such as melanoma, head and neck, liver or kidney cancer. Material: CD4+ or CD8+ T cells sorted from blood, obtained in a trial of the OX40 agonist ivuxolimab. This chain uses TRBV28 with TRBJ1-2; D gene ambiguous. CDR3 nucleotide sequence: TGTGCCAGCACTACAACCCCCACGGATGGCTACACCTTC. Its protein product is CASTTTPTDGYTF.